These T cell receptor beta chains were read from a single sample in a study of T cell repertoires in cytomegalovirus infection. TCRdb re-analysed the reads in MiXCR, keeping a single row per CDR3 protein. Here the sample spans around 490,000 distinct CDR3 sequences, approximately 25% being singletons. What was sequenced was PBMCs. The receptors derive from a human donor in good health (CMV status not recorded). Some clones in this sample may be carry-over from other donors' samples. Each CDR3 is given with its conserved first and last residue. Fields, in order: J gene, D gene, clone size, V gene, CDR3 DNA, CDR3 protein. D genes are given only for firm matches. The listing skips clone size in some rows; elsewhere it reads once, few, many or a size class.

j_gene: TRBJ1-6
d_gene: .
abundance: .
v_gene: TRBV7-6
CDR3nt: TGTGCCAGCAGCTATTCTGGGGCGAATTCACCCCTCCACTTT
CDR3aa: CASSYSGANSPLHF

j_gene: TRBJ2-5
d_gene: .
abundance: .
v_gene: TRBV15
CDR3nt: TGTGCCACCAGCAGAGATCGGGCCGGGGAGACCCAGTACTTC
CDR3aa: CATSRDRAGETQYF

j_gene: TRBJ2-5
d_gene: .
abundance: .
v_gene: TRBV14
CDR3nt: TGTGCCAGCAGCCGACTCAGGAGGCCTAAACAAGAGACCCAGTACTTC
CDR3aa: CASSRLRRPKQETQYF

j_gene: TRBJ2-3
d_gene: .
abundance: few
v_gene: TRBV12-3/TRBV12-4
CDR3nt: TGTGCCAGCAGACGCACAGAGTCTCCCACAGATACGCAGTATTTT
CDR3aa: CASRRTESPTDTQYF

j_gene: TRBJ2-2
d_gene: TRBD2
abundance: few
v_gene: TRBV7-2
CDR3nt: TGTGCCAGCAGCTTAGTAAGGGCGGGAGAAGCCGGGGAGCTGTTTTTT
CDR3aa: CASSLVRAGEAGELFF

j_gene: TRBJ1-1
d_gene: .
abundance: many
v_gene: TRBV28
CDR3nt: TGTGCCAGCAGCGCATGGAACACTGAAGCTTTCTTT
CDR3aa: CASSAWNTEAFF

j_gene: TRBJ2-1
d_gene: .
abundance: .
v_gene: TRBV20-1
CDR3nt: TGCAGTGCTAGAGGTGGGAGCTCCTACAATGAGCAGTTCTTC
CDR3aa: CSARGGSSYNEQFF

j_gene: TRBJ2-7
d_gene: TRBD1
abundance: few
v_gene: TRBV6-5
CDR3nt: TGTGCCAGCGGATCTACACATCTACCGGGACAGGGCTACGAGCAGTACTTC
CDR3aa: CASGSTHLPGQGYEQYF

j_gene: TRBJ1-4
d_gene: .
abundance: many
v_gene: TRBV7-8
CDR3nt: TGTGCCAGCAGCACCGTGAGGGGAAGGGCTAATGAAAAACTGTTTTTT
CDR3aa: CASSTVRGRANEKLFF

j_gene: TRBJ2-5
d_gene: .
abundance: many
v_gene: TRBV6-2/TRBV6-3
CDR3nt: TGTGCCAGCAGGGAACTTATGGCGATTCGAGAGACCCAGTACTTC
CDR3aa: CASRELMAIRETQYF

j_gene: TRBJ1-6
d_gene: .
abundance: .
v_gene: TRBV25-1
CDR3nt: TGTGCCAGCAGTGAATATAGGGGCTCACCCCTCCACTTT
CDR3aa: CASSEYRGSPLHF

j_gene: TRBJ2-5
d_gene: .
abundance: few
v_gene: TRBV14
CDR3nt: TGTGCCAGCAGCCAAGGTGTGGTCGGTCAAGAGACCCAGTACTTC
CDR3aa: CASSQGVVGQETQYF

j_gene: TRBJ2-6
d_gene: .
abundance: .
v_gene: TRBV7-6
CDR3nt: TGTGCCAGCAGCCCGCTTGGGGACCTCTCTGGGGCCAACGTCCTGACTTTC
CDR3aa: CASSPLGDLSGANVLTF

j_gene: TRBJ2-1
d_gene: .
abundance: few
v_gene: TRBV24-1
CDR3nt: TGTGCCACCAGTGCTTGGAGGGATGAGCAGTTCTTC
CDR3aa: CATSAWRDEQFF

j_gene: TRBJ2-5
d_gene: .
abundance: .
v_gene: TRBV29-1
CDR3nt: TGCAGCGTTTCTGACTCGGGGACCCAGTACTTC
CDR3aa: CSVSDSGTQYF

j_gene: TRBJ2-1
d_gene: .
abundance: .
v_gene: TRBV2
CDR3nt: TGTGCCAGCAAATCCAGGGGATCCTACAATGAGCAGTTCTTC
CDR3aa: CASKSRGSYNEQFF

j_gene: TRBJ2-1
d_gene: .
abundance: .
v_gene: TRBV27
CDR3nt: TGTGCCAGCAGTTTGGACGGGATGCCCCCCTACAATGAGCAGTTCTTC
CDR3aa: CASSLDGMPPYNEQFF

j_gene: TRBJ2-1
d_gene: TRBD2
abundance: .
v_gene: TRBV28
CDR3nt: TGTGCCAGCAGTTTACTGGAGCGGGGTAGCTCCTACAATGAGCAGTTCTTC
CDR3aa: CASSLLERGSSYNEQFF

j_gene: TRBJ2-1
d_gene: .
abundance: many
v_gene: TRBV7-2
CDR3nt: TGTGCCAGCAGACCAGGTCTGAGCGGTGGGTCCTACAATGAGCAGTTCTTC
CDR3aa: CASRPGLSGGSYNEQFF

j_gene: TRBJ2-2
d_gene: .
abundance: .
v_gene: TRBV6-2/TRBV6-3
CDR3nt: TGTGCCAGCGAACGGGACCCAAGGGGGGAGCTGTTTTTT
CDR3aa: CASERDPRGELFF

j_gene: TRBJ2-1
d_gene: TRBD2
abundance: few
v_gene: TRBV28
CDR3nt: TGTGCCAGCAGTTTAGCGGGAGTACTCAGCAATGAGCAGTTCTTC
CDR3aa: CASSLAGVLSNEQFF

j_gene: TRBJ2-3
d_gene: .
abundance: many
v_gene: TRBV7-2
CDR3nt: TGTGCCAGCAGCTTAGGTCCGGATTATAGCACAGATACGCAGTATTTT
CDR3aa: CASSLGPDYSTDTQYF

j_gene: TRBJ2-1
d_gene: TRBD2
abundance: .
v_gene: TRBV27
CDR3nt: TGTGCCAGCAGTTTATTTCTAGCGGGAGTTAATGAGCAGTTCTTC
CDR3aa: CASSLFLAGVNEQFF

j_gene: TRBJ1-1
d_gene: TRBD1
abundance: many
v_gene: TRBV11-2
CDR3nt: TGTGCCAGCAGTCCCAAGTACAGGGGGCTCGGCACTGAAGCTTTCTTT
CDR3aa: CASSPKYRGLGTEAFF

j_gene: TRBJ1-1
d_gene: .
abundance: few
v_gene: TRBV9
CDR3nt: TGTGCCAGCAGCGTAGCGGTGGAGGGGACTGAAGCTTTCTTT
CDR3aa: CASSVAVEGTEAFF

j_gene: TRBJ2-7
d_gene: TRBD2
abundance: few
v_gene: TRBV6-5
CDR3nt: TGTGCCAGCAGTCCCCCCGGGACTAGCTACTACGAGCAGTACTTC
CDR3aa: CASSPPGTSYYEQYF

j_gene: TRBJ1-4
d_gene: TRBD1
abundance: few
v_gene: TRBV7-9
CDR3nt: TGTGCCAGCAGCCCGACAGGGCAACCTGCAACTAATGAAAAACTGTTTTTT
CDR3aa: CASSPTGQPATNEKLFF

j_gene: TRBJ2-1
d_gene: TRBD2
abundance: .
v_gene: TRBV6-2/TRBV6-3
CDR3nt: TGTGCCAGCAGTTTAACTAGCGGGAGGGCCAGTGAGCAGTTCTTC
CDR3aa: CASSLTSGRASEQFF

j_gene: TRBJ2-4
d_gene: .
abundance: .
v_gene: TRBV10-1
CDR3nt: TGCGCCAGCAGTAAGACCCTAGGGGAAGTTCAGTACTTC
CDR3aa: CASSKTLGEVQYF

j_gene: TRBJ1-5
d_gene: .
abundance: many
v_gene: TRBV6-4
CDR3nt: TGTGCCAGCAGTGAAGGAGGAGGGAATCAGCCCCAGCATTTT
CDR3aa: CASSEGGGNQPQHF

j_gene: TRBJ2-7
d_gene: .
abundance: few
v_gene: TRBV20-1
CDR3nt: TGCAGTGCTAGAGATGTTCGGCAGGTTAACTCCTACGAGCAGTACTTC
CDR3aa: CSARDVRQVNSYEQYF

j_gene: TRBJ2-1
d_gene: .
abundance: few
v_gene: TRBV5-8
CDR3nt: TGTGCCAGCAGCTTTAACGAGTACAATGAGCAGTTCTTC
CDR3aa: CASSFNEYNEQFF

j_gene: TRBJ1-6
d_gene: TRBD1
abundance: many
v_gene: TRBV7-2
CDR3nt: TGTGCCAGCAGCTCCCCGGGACAGAGCTCCTATAATTCACCCCTCCACTTT
CDR3aa: CASSSPGQSSYNSPLHF

j_gene: TRBJ2-3
d_gene: TRBD2
abundance: many
v_gene: TRBV7-2
CDR3nt: TGTGCCAGCAGCCGCGGACTAGCGGGGAGGGCAGATACGCAGTATTTT
CDR3aa: CASSRGLAGRADTQYF

j_gene: TRBJ2-3
d_gene: TRBD2
abundance: many
v_gene: TRBV6-1
CDR3nt: TGTGCCACGGTCTTACTAGCGGGAGGCACAGATACGCAGTATTTT
CDR3aa: CATVLLAGGTDTQYF